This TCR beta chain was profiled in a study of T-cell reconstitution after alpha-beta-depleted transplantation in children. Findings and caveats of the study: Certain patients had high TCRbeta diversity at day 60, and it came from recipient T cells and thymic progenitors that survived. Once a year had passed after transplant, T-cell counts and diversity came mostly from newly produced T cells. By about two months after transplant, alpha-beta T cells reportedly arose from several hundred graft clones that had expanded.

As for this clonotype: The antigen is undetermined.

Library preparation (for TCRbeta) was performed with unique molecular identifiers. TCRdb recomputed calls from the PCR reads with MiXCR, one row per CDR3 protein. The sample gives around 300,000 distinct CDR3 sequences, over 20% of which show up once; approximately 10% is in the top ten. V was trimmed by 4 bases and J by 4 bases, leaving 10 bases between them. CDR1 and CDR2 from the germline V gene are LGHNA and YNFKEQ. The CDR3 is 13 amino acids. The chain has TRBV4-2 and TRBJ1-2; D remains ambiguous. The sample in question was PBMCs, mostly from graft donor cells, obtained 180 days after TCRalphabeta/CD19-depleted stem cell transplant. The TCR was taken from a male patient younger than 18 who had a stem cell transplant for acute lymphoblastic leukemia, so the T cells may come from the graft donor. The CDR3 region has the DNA TGTGCCAGCAGCCCCTGGATGGGCTATGGCTACACCTTC. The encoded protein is CASSPWMGYGYTF.